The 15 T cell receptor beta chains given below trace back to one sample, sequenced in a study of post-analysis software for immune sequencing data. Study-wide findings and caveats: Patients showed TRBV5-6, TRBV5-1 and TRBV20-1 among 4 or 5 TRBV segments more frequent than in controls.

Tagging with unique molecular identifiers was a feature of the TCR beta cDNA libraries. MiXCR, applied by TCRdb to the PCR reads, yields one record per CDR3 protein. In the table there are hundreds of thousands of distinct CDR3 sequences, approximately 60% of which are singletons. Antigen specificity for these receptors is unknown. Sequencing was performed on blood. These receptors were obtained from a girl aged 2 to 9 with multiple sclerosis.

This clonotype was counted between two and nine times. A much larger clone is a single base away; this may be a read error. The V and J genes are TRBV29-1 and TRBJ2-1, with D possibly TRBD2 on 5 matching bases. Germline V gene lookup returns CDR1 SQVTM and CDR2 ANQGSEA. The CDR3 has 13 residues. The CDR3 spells CNYRGEAHNEQFF. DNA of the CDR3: TGCAACTATCGGGGTGAGGCGCACAATGAGCAGTTCTTC.

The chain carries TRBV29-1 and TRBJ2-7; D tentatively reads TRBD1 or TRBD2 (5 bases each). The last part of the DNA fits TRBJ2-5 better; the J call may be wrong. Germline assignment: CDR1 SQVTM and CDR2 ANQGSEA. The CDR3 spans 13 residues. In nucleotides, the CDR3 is TGCAGCGTTCCTTCAGGGTCTGGAGGGACCCAGTACTTC. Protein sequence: CSVPSGSGGTQYF.

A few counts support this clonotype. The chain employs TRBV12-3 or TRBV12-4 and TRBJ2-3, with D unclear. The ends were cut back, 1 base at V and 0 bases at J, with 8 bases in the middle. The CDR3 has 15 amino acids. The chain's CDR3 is CASSLGEGSTDTQYF. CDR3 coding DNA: TGTGCCAGCAGTTTAGGGGAAGGGAGCACAGATACGCAGTATTTT.

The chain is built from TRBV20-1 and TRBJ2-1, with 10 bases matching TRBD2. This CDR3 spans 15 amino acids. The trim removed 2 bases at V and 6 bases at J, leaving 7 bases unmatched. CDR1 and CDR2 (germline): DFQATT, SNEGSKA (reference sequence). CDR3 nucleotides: TGCAGTGCTAGACTGGGGACTAGCGCGATCAATGAGCAGTTCTTC. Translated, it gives CSARLGTSAINEQFF.

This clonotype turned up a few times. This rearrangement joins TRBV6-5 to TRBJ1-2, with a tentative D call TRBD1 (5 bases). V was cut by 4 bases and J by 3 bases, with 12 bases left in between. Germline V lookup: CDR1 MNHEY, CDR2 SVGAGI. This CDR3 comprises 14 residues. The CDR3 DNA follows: TGTGCCAGCAGTTTGGGCGACAGAGACTATGGCTACACCTTC. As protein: CASSLGDRDYGYTF.

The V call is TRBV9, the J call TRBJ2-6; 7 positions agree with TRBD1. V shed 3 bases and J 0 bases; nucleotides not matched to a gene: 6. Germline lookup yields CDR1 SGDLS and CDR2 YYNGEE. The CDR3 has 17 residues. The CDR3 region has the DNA TGTGCCAGCAGCGAGGGGGCCCTGGGCTCTGGGGCCAACGTCCTGACTTTC. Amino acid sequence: CASSEGALGSGANVLTF.

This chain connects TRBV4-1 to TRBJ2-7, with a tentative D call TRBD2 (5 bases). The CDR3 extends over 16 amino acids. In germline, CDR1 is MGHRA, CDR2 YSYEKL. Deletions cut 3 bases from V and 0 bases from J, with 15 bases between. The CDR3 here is CASSHPSHGSSYEQYF. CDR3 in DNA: TGCGCCAGCAGCCACCCATCACATGGGAGCTCCTACGAGCAGTACTTC.

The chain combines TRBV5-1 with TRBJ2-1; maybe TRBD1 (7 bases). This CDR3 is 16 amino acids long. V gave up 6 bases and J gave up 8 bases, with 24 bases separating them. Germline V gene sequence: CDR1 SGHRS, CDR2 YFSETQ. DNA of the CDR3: TGCGCCAGCACTTTGGGGGGTCAGGGGGAGTGGTATGAGCAGTTCTTC. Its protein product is CASTLGGQGEWYEQFF.

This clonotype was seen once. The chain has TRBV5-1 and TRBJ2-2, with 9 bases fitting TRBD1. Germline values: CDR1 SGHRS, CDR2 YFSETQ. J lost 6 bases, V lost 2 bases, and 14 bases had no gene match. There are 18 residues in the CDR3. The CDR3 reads CASSLTAGQGIFAGELFF. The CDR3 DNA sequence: TGCGCCAGCAGCTTAACTGCGGGACAGGGAATCTTTGCCGGGGAGCTGTTTTTT. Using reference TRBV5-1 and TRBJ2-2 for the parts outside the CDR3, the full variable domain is KAGVTQTPRYLIKTRGQQVTLSCSPISGHRSVSWYQQTPGQGLQFLFEYFSETQRNKGNFPGRFSGRQFSNSRSEMNVSTLELGDSALYLCASSLTAGQGIFAGELFFGEGSRLTVL.

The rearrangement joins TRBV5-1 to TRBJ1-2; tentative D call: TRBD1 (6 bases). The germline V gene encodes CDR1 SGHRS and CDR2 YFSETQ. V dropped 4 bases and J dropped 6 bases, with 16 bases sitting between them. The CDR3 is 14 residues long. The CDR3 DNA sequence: TGCGCCAGCAGCGAAGGAAACAGGGAGGATGGCTACACCTTC. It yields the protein CASSEGNREDGYTF.

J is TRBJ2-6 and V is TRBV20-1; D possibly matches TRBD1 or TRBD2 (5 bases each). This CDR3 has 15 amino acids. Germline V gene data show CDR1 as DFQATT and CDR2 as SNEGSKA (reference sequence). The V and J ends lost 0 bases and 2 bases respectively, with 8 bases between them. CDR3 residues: CSARDRGAGANVLTF. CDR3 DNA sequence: TGCAGTGCTAGAGATCGGGGCGCTGGGGCCAACGTCCTGACTTTC.

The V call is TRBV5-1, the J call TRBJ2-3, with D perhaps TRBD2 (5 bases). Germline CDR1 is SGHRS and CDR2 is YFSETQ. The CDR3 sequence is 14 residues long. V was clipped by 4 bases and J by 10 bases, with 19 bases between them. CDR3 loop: CASSRLRPSGSQYF. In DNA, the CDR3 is TGCGCCAGCAGCCGCCTAAGACCTTCGGGGTCGCAGTATTTT.

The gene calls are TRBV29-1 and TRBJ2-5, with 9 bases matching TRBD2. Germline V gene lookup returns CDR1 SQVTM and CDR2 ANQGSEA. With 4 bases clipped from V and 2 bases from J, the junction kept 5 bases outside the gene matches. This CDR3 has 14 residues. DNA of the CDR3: TGCAGCGTTGTACCGAGCGGGAGGCAAGAGACCCAGTACTTC. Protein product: CSVVPSGRQETQYF.

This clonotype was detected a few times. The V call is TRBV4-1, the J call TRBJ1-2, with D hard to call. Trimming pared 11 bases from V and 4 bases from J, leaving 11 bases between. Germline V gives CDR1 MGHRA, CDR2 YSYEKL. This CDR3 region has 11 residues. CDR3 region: CARPGFYGYTF. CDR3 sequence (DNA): TGCGCCCGGCCGGGTTTCTATGGCTACACCTTC.

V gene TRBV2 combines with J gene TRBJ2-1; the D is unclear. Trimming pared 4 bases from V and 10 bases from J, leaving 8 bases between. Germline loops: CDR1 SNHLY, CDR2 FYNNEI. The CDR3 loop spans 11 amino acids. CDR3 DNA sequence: TGTGCCAGCAGTGCCAGTAAAGAGCAGTTCTTC. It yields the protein CASSASKEQFF.